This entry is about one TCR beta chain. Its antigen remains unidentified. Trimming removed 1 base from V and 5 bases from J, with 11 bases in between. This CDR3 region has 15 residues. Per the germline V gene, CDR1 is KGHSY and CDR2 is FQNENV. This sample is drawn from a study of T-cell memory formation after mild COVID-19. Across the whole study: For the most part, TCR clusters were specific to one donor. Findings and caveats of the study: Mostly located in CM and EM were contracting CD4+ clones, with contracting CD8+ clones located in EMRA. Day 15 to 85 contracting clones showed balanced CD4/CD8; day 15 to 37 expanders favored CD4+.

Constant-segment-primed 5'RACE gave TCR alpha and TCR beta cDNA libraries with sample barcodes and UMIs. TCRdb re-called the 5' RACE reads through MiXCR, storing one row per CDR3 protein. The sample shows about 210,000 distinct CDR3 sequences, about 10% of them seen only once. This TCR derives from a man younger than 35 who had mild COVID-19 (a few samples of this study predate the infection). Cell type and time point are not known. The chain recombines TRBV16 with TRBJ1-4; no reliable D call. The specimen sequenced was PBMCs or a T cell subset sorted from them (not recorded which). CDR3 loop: CASSQFRTENEKLFF. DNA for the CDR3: TGTGCCAGCAGCCAATTCCGGACGGAGAATGAAAAACTGTTTTTT.